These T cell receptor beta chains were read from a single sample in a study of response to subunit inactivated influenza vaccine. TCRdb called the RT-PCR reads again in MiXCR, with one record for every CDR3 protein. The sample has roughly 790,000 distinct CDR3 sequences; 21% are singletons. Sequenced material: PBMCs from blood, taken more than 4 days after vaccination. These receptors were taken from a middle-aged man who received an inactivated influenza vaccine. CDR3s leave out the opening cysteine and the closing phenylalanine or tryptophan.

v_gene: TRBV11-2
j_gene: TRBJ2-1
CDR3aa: ASSLVYGTSGANEQF

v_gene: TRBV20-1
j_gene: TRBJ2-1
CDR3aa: SARGQRTYNEQF

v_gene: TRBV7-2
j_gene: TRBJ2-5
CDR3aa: ASSPTSGGAGETQY

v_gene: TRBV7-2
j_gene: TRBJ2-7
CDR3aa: ASRPTSGKFEQY

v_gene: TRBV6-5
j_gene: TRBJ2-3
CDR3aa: ASSLVRTSGSTDTQY

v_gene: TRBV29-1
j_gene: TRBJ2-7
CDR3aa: SVVGQVPYEQY

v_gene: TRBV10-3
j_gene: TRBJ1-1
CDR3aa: AISESLLLQANTEAF

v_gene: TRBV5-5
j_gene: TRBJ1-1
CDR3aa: ASSLRVVEPVTYTEAF

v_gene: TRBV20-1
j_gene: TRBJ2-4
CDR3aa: SARDTKEDQWKNIQY

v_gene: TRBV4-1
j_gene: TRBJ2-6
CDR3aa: ASSQEGSGANVLT

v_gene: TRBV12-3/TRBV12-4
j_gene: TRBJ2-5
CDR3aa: ASADRGRETQY

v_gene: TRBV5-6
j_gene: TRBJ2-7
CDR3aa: ASSWTGGNEQY

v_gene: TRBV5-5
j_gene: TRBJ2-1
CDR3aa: ASIPDSSYNEQF

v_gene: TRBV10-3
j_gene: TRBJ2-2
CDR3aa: AITSTVNTGELF

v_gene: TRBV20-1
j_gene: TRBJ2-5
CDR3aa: SAPEGQAETQY

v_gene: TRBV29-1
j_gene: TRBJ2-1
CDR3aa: SVKTGGDEQF

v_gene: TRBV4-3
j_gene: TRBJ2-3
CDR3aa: ASSQTTGATDTQY

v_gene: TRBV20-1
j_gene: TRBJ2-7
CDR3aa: SANPLGGTYEQY

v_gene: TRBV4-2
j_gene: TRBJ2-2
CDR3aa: ASSHPSGKDTGELF

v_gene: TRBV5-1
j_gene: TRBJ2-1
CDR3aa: ASSLATGAPEQF

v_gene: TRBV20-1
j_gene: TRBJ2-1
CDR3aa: SAGPGANEQF

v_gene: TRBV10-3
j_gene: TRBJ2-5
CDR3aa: AISDTGTLGETQY

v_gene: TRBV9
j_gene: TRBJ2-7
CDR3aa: ASSVSGGTGSYEQY

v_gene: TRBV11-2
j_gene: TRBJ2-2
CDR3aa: ASSLVWRGNTGELF

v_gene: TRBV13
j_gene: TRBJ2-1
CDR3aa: ASSFVSGYNNEQF

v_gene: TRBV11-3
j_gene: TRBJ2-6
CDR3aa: ASSFPVGANVLT

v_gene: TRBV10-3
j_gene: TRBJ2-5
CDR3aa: AISANMETQY

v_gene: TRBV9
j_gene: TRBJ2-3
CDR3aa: ASSVATGDTQY

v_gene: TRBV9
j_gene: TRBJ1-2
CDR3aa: ASSVEVWDGYT

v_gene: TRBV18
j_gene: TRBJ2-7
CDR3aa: ASSQGTSGMSSYEQY

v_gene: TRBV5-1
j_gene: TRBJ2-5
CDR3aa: ASSLAVNAGQETQY

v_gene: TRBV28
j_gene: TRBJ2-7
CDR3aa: ASSGSLWATGY

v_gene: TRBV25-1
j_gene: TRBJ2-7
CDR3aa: ASETADRPYEQY

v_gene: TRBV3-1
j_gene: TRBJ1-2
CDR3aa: ASSPTRETYGYT

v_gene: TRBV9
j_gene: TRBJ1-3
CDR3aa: ASSRVVENTIY

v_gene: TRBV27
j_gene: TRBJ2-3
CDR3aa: ASSSHSGRGTDTQY

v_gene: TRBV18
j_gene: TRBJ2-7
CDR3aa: ASSIQGEQY

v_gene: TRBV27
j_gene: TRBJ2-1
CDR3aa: ASKFSLGLAGTYNEQF

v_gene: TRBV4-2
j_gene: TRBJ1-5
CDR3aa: ASSQMPHSGGQAQH

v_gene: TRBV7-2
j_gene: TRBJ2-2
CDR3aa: ASSRRRGDTGELF

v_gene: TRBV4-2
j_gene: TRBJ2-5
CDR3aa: ASSQENSQETQY

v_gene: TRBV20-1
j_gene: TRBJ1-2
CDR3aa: RMDRGLGYT

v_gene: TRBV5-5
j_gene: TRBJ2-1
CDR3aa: ASRPTGPSSSYNEQF

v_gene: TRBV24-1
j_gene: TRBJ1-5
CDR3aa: ATQPTGPSNQPQH

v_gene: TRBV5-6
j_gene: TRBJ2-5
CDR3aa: ASSWGDREETQY

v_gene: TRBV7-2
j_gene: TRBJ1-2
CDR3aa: ASSSPPANYGYT

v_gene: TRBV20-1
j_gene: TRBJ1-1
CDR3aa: SAGQGKNEAF

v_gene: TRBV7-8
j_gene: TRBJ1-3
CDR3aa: ASSQRAFGNTIY

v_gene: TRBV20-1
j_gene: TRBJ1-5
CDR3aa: SATVSDRGGSNQPQH

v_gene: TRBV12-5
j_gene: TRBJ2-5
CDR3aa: ASGLVLGETQY

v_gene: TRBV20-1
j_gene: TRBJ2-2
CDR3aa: SASPLGTSGRNTGELF

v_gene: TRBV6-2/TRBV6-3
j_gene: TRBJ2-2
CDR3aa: ASSYDPVGELF

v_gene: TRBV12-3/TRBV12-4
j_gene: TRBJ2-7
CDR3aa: ASSQRSSQSGEQY

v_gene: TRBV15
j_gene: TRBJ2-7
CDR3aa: ATSILLGGYEQY

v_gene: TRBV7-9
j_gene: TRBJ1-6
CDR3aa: ASSPSNSPLH

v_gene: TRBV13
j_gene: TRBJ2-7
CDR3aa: ASSLSVGDYEQY

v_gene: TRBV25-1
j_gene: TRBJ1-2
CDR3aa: ASSYARTGGGYT

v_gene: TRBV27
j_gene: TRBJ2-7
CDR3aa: ASSKNGAEQY

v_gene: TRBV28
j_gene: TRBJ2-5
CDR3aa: ASTMVGAYHETQY

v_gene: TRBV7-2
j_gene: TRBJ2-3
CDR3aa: ASSLLAGGITDTQY